One sample yielded the 2 T cell receptor beta chains listed below, sequenced in a study of blood T cell repertoires in COVID-19. This table comes from immunoSEQ multiplex PCR, and its TCRdb copy is limited to in-frame clones, with some not included. The data hold roughly 120,000 clones, with approximately 85% observed a single time. The sample was peripheral blood. These receptors were collected from a man aged 35 to 55 with acute or convalescent COVID-19.

This clone showed up just a few times. The rearrangement joins TRBV18 to TRBJ2-7, with 7 bases matching TRBD1. The CDR3 runs to 15 residues. Per germline, CDR1 KGHSH and CDR2 LQKENI. V was pared by 4 bases and J by 2 bases, with 8 bases of the junction left unmatched. The DNA of the CDR3 is TGTGCCAGCTCACTCAATCAGGGACAGACCTACGAGCAGTACTTC. Its protein is CASSLNQGQTYEQYF.

The chain uses TRBV2 and TRBJ2-3, with D maybe TRBD2 (6 bases). The CDR3 spans 15 residues. V was cut by 7 bases and J by 0 bases, with 14 bases left in between. CDR1 and CDR2 (germline): SNHLY, FYNNEI. For the CDR3, the DNA is TGTGCCAGCATTAACGGACTATCTAGCACAGATACGCAGTATTTT. It is translated as CASINGLSSTDTQYF.